This T cell receptor beta chain was found in a study of cytomegalovirus exposure and HLA in healthy donors. Looking at the study overall: Researchers previously reported finding fewer than 120 million unique TCR beta sequences from 150 million to 200 million T cells. Findings of the study overall: In vitro confirmation showed three CMV-associated chains to be CMV antigen specific.

PCR amplification relied on 60 Vbeta primers (plus 13 Jbeta primers). The data were produced by immunoSEQ multiplex PCR, yet TCRdb's version contains in-frame clones alone and is incomplete. The sample lists 90,000 to 100,000 clones, more than 70% occurring once. This clone was seen only a few times. Its antigen remains unidentified. The germline V gene encodes CDR1 MNHNY and CDR2 SVGAGI (reference sequence). V lost 4 bases, J lost 0 bases, and 13 bases lay in between. CDR3 length: 16 amino acids. The sequencing sample was made of PBMCs. The clonotype comes from a woman in her fifties or sixties in good health and CMV-seropositive. The chain couples TRBV6-6 to TRBJ1-5; D unresolved. The CDR3 here is CASSLEARYSNQPQHF. The CDR3 DNA follows: TGTGCCAGCAGTTTGGAGGCGCGTTATAGCAATCAGCCCCAGCATTTT.